This T cell receptor beta chain came from a study of regulatory T cells in long-lasting Graves disease (dated by TCRdb to the early 2020s). Describing the broader study: To count as having persistent Graves' disease, a patient had to have received antithyroid drug treatment for over 5 years with TSH receptor autoantibodies remaining persistently positive. The study was conducted in China and was registered as a clinical trial. Persistent Graves' disease patients were compared with newly diagnosed Graves' disease patients by peripheral blood TCR sequencing and RNA sequencing. On average, persistent Graves' disease patients in the clinical cohort had been on antithyroid drugs for about 10 years. TCR sequencing covered some 13 persistent and around 20 newly diagnosed Graves' disease patients, around 33 samples in total. Results the study describes overall, beyond this receptor: A larger number of public clonotypes was shared among persistent patients (around 2,700) than among newly diagnosed patients (around 880). Only the TCR beta chain was sequenced and analyzed. The study examined only peripheral blood because the primary lesion, thyroid tissue, could not be accessed. TRBV28, TRBJ1-2 and TRBJ2-5 were preferentially used in persistent disease, while TRBV20-1 and TRBJ2-1 were favored in newly diagnosed disease. The authors acknowledged the small sample size as a limitation that may reduce accuracy. Persistent Graves' disease patients showed lower TCR Shannon entropy and fewer highly expanded clones than newly diagnosed patients, suggesting clonal expansion.

Libraries came from multiplex PCR. For sequencing, an Illumina HiSeq 4000 was employed. TCR beta libraries were built with iRepertoire HTBI primers and Arm-PCR amplification of CDR3 regions. Before sequencing, the PCR products went through gel purification. The authors' analysis ran thus. Across samples, roughly 60 TRBV and 13 to 15 TRBJ segments were identified and used for gene usage analysis of CDR3 amino acid clonotypes. COPE and FqMerger were used to merge filtered high-quality paired reads into contigs. BLAST was used to align contigs to IMGT TRBV, TRBD and TRBJ reference genes, and CDR3 was defined according to IMGT. Any clonotype with a frequency above 0.1% was counted as a highly expanded clone. Repertoire diversity was measured by Shannon entropy, and V-J evenness by the Gini coefficient. A clonotype found in more than one individual was treated as public. The raw public reads went through TCRdb reprocessing: fastp at Q25, MiXCR clone calling, in-frame beta chains kept. Each record represents a unique CDR3 protein, reported with the most common genes and DNA among its rows. For this entry, the V and J calls and clone size follow TCRdb and not the study's own pipeline. Recorded for this sample are 400,000 to 500,000 distinct CDR3 sequences; around 20% of them occurred a single time. The ten largest clonotypes hold 14% of the sample.

Sample time point, as interpreted from the label and publication: persistent/refractory GD, antithyroid drugs over 5 years with positive TRAb. RNA was extracted from PBMCs in TRIzol for both TCR sequencing and RNA sequencing. The diagnosis of Graves' disease was made according to American Thyroid Association guidelines. Patients were recruited from an endocrinology department in Xi'an, China. Each patient gave 7 to 9.5 milliliters of peripheral blood, collected in an EDTA anticoagulant tube. Ficoll Paque Plus density gradient separation was used to isolate PBMCs, and no additional T cell sorting was done. An Agilent 2100 Bioanalyzer and agarose gel were used to check RNA quality, and a NanoDrop 2000 was used to measure RNA concentration. The CDR3 runs 14 amino acids, cysteine and phenylalanine included. Only the CDR3 DNA is retained, 42 bases long and in frame from the first base. V loses 7 bases of germline sequence and J loses 2 bases, and the interval between the two ends is 13 bases. As encoded in the germline V gene, CDR1 is MDHEN while CDR2 is SYDVKM.

This clonotype was observed a few times. Its target antigen remains unknown. Base qualities are not provided; no much larger clone lies one nucleotide away. The sequenced sample was peripheral blood mononuclear cells (PBMCs), obtained when the disease was refractory, from a patient treated with antithyroid drugs. The chain employs TRBV28 and TRBJ2-3; the D gene is possibly TRBD1, with 5 bases matching. The sequence was obtained from a female donor with Graves disease. The DNA reads as follows: TGTGCCAGCAAGGGGCCCCAAGTCACAGATACGCAGTATTTT. Protein translation: CASKGPQVTDTQYF.